A single sample is the source of the 27 T cell receptor beta chains below, sequenced in a study of post-analysis software for immune sequencing data (dated by TCRdb to between 2015 and 2016). Paper-wide results and their limitations: A handful of TRBV segments, including TRBV5-6, TRBV5-1 and TRBV20-1, were significantly more frequent in patients than controls.

Libraries were made using PCR. This sample was sequenced with an Illumina HiSeq 2500. To reduce PCR and sequencing biases, unique molecular identifiers were incorporated into the TCR beta cDNA libraries. TCRdb reran the public reads through fastp at Q25 and MiXCR, keeping productive beta chains. When rows share a CDR3 protein, they turn into one entry using the most common DNA and genes. This sample gives a few hundred thousand distinct CDR3 sequences in total; about 40% of them show up just once. The leading ten clones occupy approximately 4.6% of the sample. No antigen is known for these receptors. The source material was blood. These receptors all stem from a girl between 5 and 17 years old with multiple sclerosis.

The table lists this clonotype with a few counts. This could be a read error, since a much larger clone is one nucleotide away. V usage is TRBV5-6 and J usage is TRBJ2-3; D remains unclear. V was trimmed by 3 bases and J by 0 bases, leaving 8 bases between them. Germline CDR1 SGHDT, CDR2 YYEEEE. The CDR3 has 14 amino acids. Here the CDR3 reads CASSWYGSTDTQYF. CDR3 coding DNA: TGTGCCAGCAGCTGGTATGGCAGCACAGATACGCAGTATTTT.

At least ten counts were recorded for this clonotype. The CDR3 loop is CASSLEPTSYGYTF. Here the CDR3 DNA reads TGTGCCAGCAGCTTAGAGCCCACAAGCTATGGCTACACCTTC. V gene TRBV11-2 combines with J gene TRBJ1-2; the D is unclear. The germline V gene has CDR1 SGHAT and CDR2 FQNNGV. With 0 bases removed from V and 4 bases from J, the gap between germline ends came to 9 bases. CDR3 length: 14 residues.

V usage is TRBV6-4 and J usage is TRBJ2-1, with TRBD2 identical over 11 bases. Germline lookup yields CDR1 MRHNA and CDR2 SNTAGT. This CDR3 is 15 amino acids long. With V trimmed by 2 bases and J by 8 bases, 5 bases remained unmatched. The chain's CDR3 is CASSDGSGGADEQFF. The CDR3 DNA sequence: TGTGCCAGCAGTGACGGTAGCGGGGGGGCCGATGAGCAGTTCTTC.

Ten or more counts support this clonotype. The chain recombines TRBV6-5 with TRBJ1-5; no clear D gene. The CDR3 contains 13 residues. Between the trimmed V and J ends, which lost 2 bases and 4 bases, there was a span of 6 bases. Germline assignment: CDR1 MNHEY and CDR2 SVGAGI. CDR3 sequence reads: CASSYDRNQPQHF. For the CDR3, the DNA is TGTGCCAGCAGTTACGACCGGAATCAGCCCCAGCATTTT.

The chain is built from TRBV14 and TRBJ1-1; 8 positions match TRBD1. The CDR3 extends over 16 amino acids. The trim removed 4 bases at V and 1 base at J, leaving 8 bases unmatched. Germline CDR1 is SGHDN and CDR2 is FVKESK. CDR3 DNA: TGTGCCAGCAGCCTCGGACAGGGTCAGAGGAACACTGAAGCTTTCTTT. This encodes CASSLGQGQRNTEAFF.

This clonotype was detected once. The chain employs TRBV15 and TRBJ2-7; D perhaps matches TRBD2 (6 bases). The CDR3 is 15 amino acids. The germline gives CDR1 LNHNV, CDR2 YYDKDF (reference sequence). The V and J ends lost 0 bases and 5 bases respectively, with 14 bases between them. The CDR3 loop reads CATSRDRGLGNEQYF. CDR3 nucleotide sequence: TGTGCCACCAGCAGAGACCGGGGGTTGGGAAACGAGCAGTACTTC.

Regarding this clonotype: Being one base from a much bigger clone, this may be a read error. The V and J genes are TRBV27 and TRBJ2-1; unclear D gene. V lost 4 bases to trimming and J lost 6 bases, with 4 bases between them. The V gene's germline CDR1 is MNHEY and CDR2 SMNVEV (reference sequence). This CDR3 has 11 amino acids. The chain's CDR3 is CASSSPNEQFF. The DNA for the CDR3 is TGTGCCAGCAGTTCACCCAATGAGCAGTTCTTC.

As for this clonotype: A read error may be the cause here, since a much bigger clone is one base away. The chain is built from TRBV9 and TRBJ2-1, with 10 bases that match TRBD2. Germline lookup yields CDR1 SGDLS and CDR2 YYNGEE. The CDR3 loop spans 16 amino acids. The chain's CDR3 is CASSVGGYSGRNEQLF. The DNA of the CDR3 is TGTGCCAGCAGCGTAGGGGGTTATAGCGGGAGGAATGAGCAGCTCTTC.

This clonotype was recorded a few times. V usage is TRBV28 and J usage is TRBJ2-7; possibly TRBD2 for D (5 bases). This CDR3 is built from 15 residues. Between the trimmed V and J ends, which lost 6 bases and 0 bases, there was a span of 15 bases. The V gene's germline CDR1 is MDHEN and CDR2 SYDVKM. The CDR3 loop reads CASSLGGSNSYEQYF. CDR3 coding DNA: TGTGCCAGCAGCCTAGGCGGGTCGAACTCCTACGAGCAGTACTTC.

This clonotype was counted a few times. The chain has TRBV27 and TRBJ2-1; 9 nucleotides align to TRBD1. The V gene end was trimmed by 3 bases and the J gene end by 1 base; junction bases not matched to a gene: 4. This CDR3 comprises 16 residues. CDR1 MNHEY and CDR2 SMNVEV come from the germline V gene (reference sequence). Here the CDR3 reads CASSLTGTGSYNEQFF. CDR3 bases: TGTGCCAGCAGTTTGACCGGGACAGGGTCCTACAATGAGCAGTTCTTC.

The J gene is TRBJ2-1, the V gene TRBV29-1; D not resolved. The CDR3 is 12 amino acids. Germline V lookup: CDR1 SQVTM, CDR2 ANQGSEA. Trimming pared 7 bases from V and 10 bases from J, leaving 17 bases between. CDR3 sequence: CSALNDRSEQFF. The CDR3 DNA reads TGCAGCGCACTTAACGACCGAAGCGAGCAGTTCTTC.

The V gene is TRBV20-1, the J gene TRBJ2-1; 8 bases are shared with TRBD1. The junction had 6 bases not matched to a gene; V was cut back by 0 bases and J by 2 bases. Germline lookup yields CDR1 DFQATT and CDR2 SNEGSKA (reference sequence). The CDR3 loop spans 16 amino acids. The CDR3 nucleotides are TGCAGTGCTAGAGATCTGGACAGGGCCCCCTACAATGAGCAGTTCTTC. Translating it yields CSARDLDRAPYNEQFF.

About this clonotype: It may be a read error: a sequence one base away is much more abundant. This chain uses TRBV7-2 with TRBJ2-5, with no clear D. V dropped 5 bases and J dropped 1 base, with 14 bases sitting between them. This CDR3 is 15 amino acids long. Germline V gene sequence: CDR1 SGHTA, CDR2 FQGNSA. The CDR3 DNA sequence: TGTGCCAGCAGCCCCCGCTCGCGGACCCAAGAGACCCAGTACTTC. Translation gives CASSPRSRTQETQYF.

Of note for this clonotype: Just one base apart from a much larger clone, this may be a read error. The CDR3 region is CASSDSRNETLFF. CDR3 sequence (DNA): TGTGCCAGCAGTGACTCCAGGAATGAAACACTGTTTTTT. V usage is TRBV6-5 and J usage is TRBJ1-4; D remains unclear. The CDR3 contains 13 residues. Looked up from germline, CDR1 is MNHEY and CDR2 is SVGAGI.

The chain has TRBV18 and TRBJ1-4; D gene unclear. Per germline, CDR1 KGHSH and CDR2 LQKENI. CDR3 size: 16 residues. The V gene lost 5 bases and the J gene lost 0 bases, with 13 bases spanning the gap. This CDR3 reads CASSSINLATNEKLFF. CDR3 nucleotides: TGTGCCAGCTCATCAATAAACCTCGCAACTAATGAAAAACTGTTTTTT.

The chain carries TRBV30 and TRBJ2-3; D possibly corresponds to TRBD1 (7 bases). This CDR3 region has 14 residues. The V gene's germline CDR1 is GTSNPN and CDR2 SVGIG (reference sequence). Trimming left V 4 bases short and J 5 bases short, with 16 bases between. This CDR3 is CAWKAGGPQDTQYF. The DNA of the CDR3 is TGTGCCTGGAAAGCAGGGGGGCCACAAGATACGCAGTATTTT.

V usage is TRBV5-1 and J usage is TRBJ2-5, with 9 nucleotides matching TRBD2. The CDR3 extends over 13 amino acids. In germline, CDR1 is SGHRS, CDR2 YFSETQ. V shed 6 bases, J shed 4 bases, and the junction held 4 bases outside the gene matches. The CDR3 sequence is CASTTSGGETQYF. DNA of the CDR3: TGCGCCAGCACGACTAGCGGAGGAGAGACCCAGTACTTC.

This clonotype occurred many times. This chain connects TRBV27 to TRBJ2-1; possibly TRBD1 for D (5 bases). Germline V lookup: CDR1 MNHEY, CDR2 SMNVEV (reference sequence). CDR3 length equals 15 residues. V lost 0 bases, J lost 3 bases, and 9 bases lay in between. The CDR3 here is CASSLSAGNYNEQFF. The CDR3 DNA sequence: TGTGCCAGCAGTTTATCGGCAGGGAACTACAATGAGCAGTTCTTC.

The J gene is TRBJ2-5, the V gene TRBV5-1, with D possibly TRBD1 on 5 matching bases. Germline-derived CDR1 and CDR2 are SGHRS and YFSETQ. Trimming removed 4 bases from V and 9 bases from J, with 19 bases in between. The CDR3 runs 14 residues. The CDR3 DNA is TGCGCCAGCAGCGTCCAAGGGCAGGGTGAGGCCCAGTACTTC. This gives the protein CASSVQGQGEAQYF.

Note on this clonotype: The junction shows a germline mismatch at one end, possibly a read error. The J gene is TRBJ1-3, the V gene TRBV7-2; no definite D call. CDR3 size: 15 residues. CDR1 SGHTA and CDR2 FQGNSA come from the germline V gene. The CDR3 DNA reads as TGTGTCAGCAGCGTCCGCCGGGGAGCTGGAAACACCATATATTTT. Residues: CVSSVRRGAGNTIYF.

Note on this clonotype: This may be a read error: a much more frequent sequence differs by one nucleotide. The chain is built from TRBV5-1 and TRBJ1-1; D remains unclear. V lost 2 bases and J lost 1, with 6 bases in between. The CDR3 spans 13 residues. Germline V gene sequence: CDR1 SGHRS, CDR2 YFSETQ. The CDR3 protein is CASSFTENTEAFF. The DNA for the CDR3 is TGCGCCAGCAGCTTCACAGAGAACACTGAAGCTTTCTTT.

The table lists this clonotype with many counts. The J gene is TRBJ2-1, the V gene TRBV11-2, with 10 nucleotides matching TRBD2. CDR1 and CDR2 (germline): SGHAT, FQNNGV. With V trimmed by 0 bases and J by 9 bases, 8 bases remained unmatched. This CDR3 spans 16 amino acids. Here the CDR3 DNA reads TGTGCCAGCAGCTTAGATTACCCAGCGGGAGGGACTGAGCAGTTCTTC. Translating it yields CASSLDYPAGGTEQFF.

This clonotype was counted once. This CDR3 is CASSPLYMTDTQYF. CDR3 nucleotides: TGTGCCAGCAGTCCCCTTTACATGACAGATACGCAGTATTTT. The rearrangement joins TRBV12-3 or TRBV12-4 to TRBJ2-3; D not resolved. CDR3 length: 14 residues. Trimming removed 5 bases at V and 3 bases at J, with 12 bases between.

This chain connects TRBV12-3 or TRBV12-4 to TRBJ2-5, with no clear D. CDR3 length equals 17 residues. Trimming pared 2 bases from V and 2 bases from J, leaving 18 bases between. The CDR3 DNA is TGTGCCAGCAGTTTAAACCCTCAAAAACAGACACAAGAGACCCAGTACTTC. Translated: CASSLNPQKQTQETQYF.

This rearrangement joins TRBV5-8 to TRBJ2-2, with D perhaps matching TRBD2 (6 bases). V was clipped by 0 bases and J by 2 bases, with 11 bases between them. CDR3 length: 16 residues. Germline V gene data show CDR1 as SGHTS and CDR2 as YDEGEE. This chain's CDR3 is CASSLGGGHNTGELFF. The DNA for the CDR3 is TGTGCCAGCAGCTTGGGGGGAGGACATAACACCGGGGAGCTGTTTTTT.

The chain carries TRBV5-1 and TRBJ2-5; 9 positions match TRBD1. The J call is uncertain, as TRBJ2-7 better fits the DNA end. This CDR3 spans 15 amino acids. The germline V gene encodes CDR1 SGHRS and CDR2 YFSETQ. CDR3 loop: CASSSGTGGGREQYF. The CDR3 nucleotides read TGCGCCAGCAGCTCGGGAACAGGGGGCGGGCGCGAGCAGTACTTC.

In the case of this clonotype: One base away lies a much larger clone, so this may be a sequencing read error. V is TRBV28 and J is TRBJ1-2, with 9 bases matching TRBD1. The V gene's germline CDR1 is MDHEN and CDR2 SYDVKM. CDR3 size: 18 residues. Written as DNA, the CDR3 is TGTGCCAGCAGTTCCCCGCTCCTGGACAGGGGTGGAGACTATGGCTGCACCTTC. Translated, it gives CASSSPLLDRGGDYGCTF.